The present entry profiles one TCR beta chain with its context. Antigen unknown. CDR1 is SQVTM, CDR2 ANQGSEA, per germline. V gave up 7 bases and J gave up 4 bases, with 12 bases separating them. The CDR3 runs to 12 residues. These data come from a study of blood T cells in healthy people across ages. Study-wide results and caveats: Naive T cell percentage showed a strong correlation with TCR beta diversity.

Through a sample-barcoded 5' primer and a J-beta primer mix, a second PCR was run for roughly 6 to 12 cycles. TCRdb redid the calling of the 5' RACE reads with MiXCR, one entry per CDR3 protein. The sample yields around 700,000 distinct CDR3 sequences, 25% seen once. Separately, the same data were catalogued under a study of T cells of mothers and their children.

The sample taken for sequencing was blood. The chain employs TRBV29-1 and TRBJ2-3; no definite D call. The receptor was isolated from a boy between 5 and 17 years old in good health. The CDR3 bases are TGCAGCGCTCATAGGGATTCAGATACGCAGTATTTT. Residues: CSAHRDSDTQYF.